A single sample is the source of the 17 T cell receptor beta chains below, sequenced in a study of blood T cell repertoires in COVID-19. Repertoires were generated with immunoSEQ multiplex PCR, while TCRdb's copy carries only in-frame clones and drops some. Of some 95,000 clones in the sample, 70% to 90% were seen once. Material for sequencing was peripheral blood. These receptors were collected from an older man with active or convalescent COVID-19.

This clone has only one observation. The chain couples TRBV5-4 to TRBJ2-1; 7 bases align to TRBD1. After removal of 4 bases from V and 0 bases from J, the junction contained 10 bases not matched to a gene. Germline-derived CDR1 and CDR2 are SGHNT and YYREEE (reference sequence). The CDR3 length is 17 residues. The chain's CDR3 is CASSLNRGPSSYNEQFF. The CDR3 DNA sequence: TGTGCCAGCAGCCTTAACAGGGGTCCCAGCTCCTACAATGAGCAGTTCTTC.

The chain combines TRBV14 with TRBJ1-2; D unresolved. Trimming took 4 bases from V and 8 from J, leaving 17 bases between them. The CDR3 totals 14 residues. Germline V gives CDR1 SGHDN, CDR2 FVKESK. Written as DNA, the CDR3 is TGTGCCAGCAGCCCGAAGGAGGGTCTCGGAGGCTACACCTTC. This sequence encodes CASSPKEGLGGYTF.

This chain links TRBV5-6 with TRBJ1-2; 7 bases align to TRBD1. Germline assignment: CDR1 SGHDT and CDR2 YYEEEE. The CDR3 runs 17 residues. V shed 0 bases, J shed 1 base, and the junction held 9 bases outside the gene matches. The CDR3 protein is CASSLAYTGQSNYGYTF. CDR3 nucleotides: TGTGCCAGCAGCTTGGCATATACGGGACAGAGTAACTATGGCTACACCTTC.

The gene calls are TRBV5-1 and TRBJ1-5; D may be TRBD1 (6 bases). Trimming removed 0 bases at V and 3 bases at J, with 10 bases between. This CDR3 contains 15 residues. Germline V gene data show CDR1 as SGHRS and CDR2 as YFSETQ. The CDR3 DNA is TGCGCCAGCAGCTTGGGGGGGCTGGTCAATCAGCCCCAGCATTTT. Its protein product is CASSLGGLVNQPQHF.

The chain combines TRBV6-5 with TRBJ2-5; tentatively, D is TRBD1 (6 bases). V lost 6 bases, J lost 7 bases, and 15 bases lay in between. The germline CDR1 and CDR2 sequences are MNHEY and SVGAGI. The CDR3 covers 13 residues. CDR3 loop: CASRSPGVVTQYF. CDR3 nucleotide sequence: TGTGCCAGCAGGTCACCAGGGGTGGTGACCCAGTACTTC.

The chain carries TRBV7-3 and TRBJ2-3; D gene uncertain. The V gene lost 4 bases and the J gene lost 0 bases, with 2 bases spanning the gap. Germline CDR1 SGHTA, CDR2 FQGTGA. This CDR3 has 12 residues. The CDR3, as DNA: TGTGCCAGCAGCTCAAGCACAGATACGCAGTATTTT. Translation gives CASSSSTDTQYF.

This clone was detected only a few times. This chain connects TRBV7-9 to TRBJ1-1, with D possibly being TRBD1 (5 bases). The CDR3 contains 13 residues. Trimming stripped 5 bases from V and 5 bases from J, with 12 bases between. Per the germline V gene, CDR1 is SEHNR and CDR2 is FQNEAQ (reference sequence). The CDR3 DNA follows: TGTGCCAGCAGCATATTATCAGGGACTGAAGCTTTCTTT. This gives the protein CASSILSGTEAFF.

J is TRBJ2-6 and V is TRBV7-3, with D unclear. V lost 5 bases and J lost 0, with 8 bases in between. Germline values: CDR1 SGHTA, CDR2 FQGTGA. The CDR3 covers 15 residues. CDR3 region: CASSEIRSGANVLTF. CDR3 coding DNA: TGTGCCAGCAGCGAGATTCGCTCTGGGGCCAACGTCCTGACTTTC.

This clone appeared a few times. The rearrangement links TRBV6-5 to TRBJ1-4; possible D gene TRBD1, 5 bases. The V gene lost 6 bases and the J gene lost 0 bases, with 8 bases spanning the gap. Germline loops: CDR1 MNHEY, CDR2 SVGAGI. CDR3 size: 14 residues. CDR3 residues: CASRKGTTNEKLFF. The CDR3, as DNA: TGTGCCAGCAGGAAGGGGACAACTAATGAAAAACTGTTTTTT.

This clone was seen more than once but under ten times. The gene calls are TRBV27 and TRBJ1-1; D not certain. Germline V CDR1 and CDR2: MNHEY, SMNVEV (reference sequence). Trimming removed 2 bases from V and 5 bases from J, with 9 bases in between. This CDR3 is 13 amino acids long. The CDR3 here is CASSLVAVTEAFF. The CDR3 bases are TGTGCCAGCAGTTTAGTAGCCGTTACTGAAGCTTTCTTT.

The V and J genes are TRBV5-1 and TRBJ1-1; D is unresolved. The CDR3 totals 15 residues. With 4 bases removed from V and 2 bases from J, the gap between germline ends came to 15 bases. Germline loops: CDR1 SGHRS, CDR2 YFSETQ. CDR3 nucleotides: TGCGCCAGCAGCCGAAGTCCGGGAGGTAACACTGAAGCTTTCTTT. Protein sequence: CASSRSPGGNTEAFF.

The genes are TRBV27 and TRBJ2-7; 9 nucleotides match TRBD1. Germline loops: CDR1 MNHEY, CDR2 SMNVEV (reference sequence). CDR3 length equals 15 residues. J was trimmed by 3 bases and V by 0 bases; bases with no gene match: 3. CDR3 coding DNA: TGTGCCAGCAGTTTATCCCGGACAGGGGTCTACGAGCAGTACTTC. As protein: CASSLSRTGVYEQYF.

This clone was seen a single time. CDR3 bases: TGTGCCATCAGTGAGCCGGCACGGGGGGCAATGGGGAAACTGTTTTTT. Its protein is CAISEPARGAMGKLFF. The chain uses TRBV10-3 and TRBJ1-4, with D perhaps matching TRBD1 (6 bases). Trimming took 2 bases from V and 11 from J, leaving 21 bases between them. Looked up from germline, CDR1 is ENHRY and CDR2 is SYGVKD. This CDR3 has 16 residues.

The chain combines TRBV5-1 with TRBJ2-1, with TRBD2 matching 11 bases. The trim removed 0 bases at V and 3 bases at J, leaving 2 bases unmatched. The CDR3 extends over 16 amino acids. CDR1 is SGHRS and CDR2 is YFSETQ in the germline V gene. The CDR3 DNA sequence: TGCGCCAGCAGCTTGGCAGGACTAGCGGGCTACAATGAGCAGTTCTTC. Amino acids: CASSLAGLAGYNEQFF.

The rearrangement uses TRBV5-1 and TRBJ2-3, with D possibly matching TRBD2 (5 bases). Trimming pared 0 bases from V and 4 bases from J, leaving 9 bases between. Germline CDR1 is SGHRS and CDR2 is YFSETQ. CDR3 length: 14 residues. The CDR3 spells CASSLAVEADTQYF. The CDR3 nucleotides read TGCGCCAGCAGCTTGGCTGTGGAGGCAGATACGCAGTATTTT.

In its sample, this clone was seen a few times. This rearrangement joins TRBV7-9 to TRBJ1-4, with 8 bases fitting TRBD1. The germline V gene has CDR1 SEHNR and CDR2 FQNEAQ (reference sequence). The CDR3 contains 14 residues. Losses at the gene ends were 5 bases for V and 8 bases for J; bases not matched to a gene: 7. Written as DNA, the CDR3 is TGTGCCAGCAGCAGAACAGGGGGAGGCGAAAAACTGTTTTTT. This encodes CASSRTGGGEKLFF.

This clone was seen just once. The J gene is TRBJ2-2, the V gene TRBV7-3; the match to TRBD2 covers 8 bases. V shed 6 bases, J shed 3 bases, and the junction held 12 bases outside the gene matches. Germline CDR1 and CDR2: SGHTA and FQGTGA. The CDR3 is made up of 17 amino acids. The DNA of the CDR3 is TGTGCCAGCAGTCGCCTCCCATGGCGGGGGGACACCGGGGAGCTGTTTTTT. As protein: CASSRLPWRGDTGELFF. The entire variable domain, with the rest obtained from reference TRBV7-3 and TRBJ2-2, is as follows: GAGVSQTPSNKVTEKGKYVELRCDPISGHTALYWYRQSLGQGPEFLIYFQGTGAADDSGLPNDRFFAVRPEGSVSTLKIQRTERGDSAVYLCASSRLPWRGDTGELFFGEGSRLTVL.